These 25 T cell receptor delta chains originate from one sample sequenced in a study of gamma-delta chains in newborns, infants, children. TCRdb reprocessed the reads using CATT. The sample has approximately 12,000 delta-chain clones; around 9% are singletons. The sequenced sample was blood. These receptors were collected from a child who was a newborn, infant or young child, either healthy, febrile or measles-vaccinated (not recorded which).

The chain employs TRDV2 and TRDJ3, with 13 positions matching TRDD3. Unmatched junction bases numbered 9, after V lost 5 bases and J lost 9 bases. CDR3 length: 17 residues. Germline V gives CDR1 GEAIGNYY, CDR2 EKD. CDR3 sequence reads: CACGSILGDTSTRQMFF. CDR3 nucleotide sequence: TGTGCCTGTGGCTCCATACTGGGGGATACGAGCACCCGACAGATGTTTTTC.

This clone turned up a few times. The CDR3 loop reads CACDLLAGEDKLIF. CDR3 bases: TGTGCCTGTGACCTCCTGGCAGGGGAGGATAAACTCATCTTT. The chain is built from TRDV2 and TRDJ1, with D perhaps TRDD3 (5 bases). The CDR3 covers 14 residues. Deletions cut 3 bases from V and 5 bases from J, with 15 bases between. Germline values: CDR1 GEAIGNYY, CDR2 EKD.

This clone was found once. The CDR3 loop is CACDHTGGPSWDTRQMFF. The CDR3 DNA reads as TGTGCCTGTGATCATACTGGGGGCCCCTCCTGGGACACCCGACAGATGTTTTTC. This chain uses TRDV2 with TRDJ3; the match to TRDD3 covers 8 bases. TCRdb gives no J gene; it was assigned here by matching the DNA to germline. Germline trimming cut 4 bases from V and 0 bases from J; bases unmatched to any gene: 7. The CDR3 extends over 18 amino acids. CDR1 is GEAIGNYY, CDR2 EKD, per germline.

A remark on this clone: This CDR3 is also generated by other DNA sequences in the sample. The CDR3 DNA is TGTGCCTGTGACACCGTACTGGGGGGTTCCTGGGACACCCGACAGATGTTTTTC. It codes for CACDTVLGGSWDTRQMFF. This chain uses TRDV2 with TRDJ3; 8 nucleotides match TRDD3. V lost 0 bases and J lost 1; bases outside the gene matches: 4. The CDR3 runs to 18 residues. Germline CDR1 is GEAIGNYY and CDR2 is EKD.

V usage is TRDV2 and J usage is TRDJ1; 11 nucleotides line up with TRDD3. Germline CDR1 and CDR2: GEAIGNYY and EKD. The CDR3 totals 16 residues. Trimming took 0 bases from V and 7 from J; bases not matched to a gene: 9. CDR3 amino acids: CACDTVNWGIRSKLIF. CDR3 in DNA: TGTGCCTGTGACACCGTGAACTGGGGGATAAGGAGTAAACTCATCTTT.

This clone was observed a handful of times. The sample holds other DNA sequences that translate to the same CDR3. CDR3 sequence: CACDTVGSWDTRQMFF. CDR3 nucleotides: TGTGCCTGTGACACGGTGGGCTCCTGGGACACCCGACAGATGTTTTTC. V usage is TRDV2 and J usage is TRDJ3; D is undetermined. This CDR3 comprises 16 residues. CDR1 is GEAIGNYY, CDR2 EKD, per germline. V was clipped by 1 base and J by 0 bases, with 6 bases between them.

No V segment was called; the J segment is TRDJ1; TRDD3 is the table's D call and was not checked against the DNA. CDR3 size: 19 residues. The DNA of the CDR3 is TGTGCCTGTGACTCCCTAGTACTGGGGGATACATCGAGGACCGATAAACTCATCTTT. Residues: CACDSLVLGDTSRTDKLIF.

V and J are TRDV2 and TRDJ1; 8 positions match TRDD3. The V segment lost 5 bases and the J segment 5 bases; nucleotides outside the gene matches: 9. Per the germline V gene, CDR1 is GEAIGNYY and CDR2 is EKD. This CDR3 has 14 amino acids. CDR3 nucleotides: TGTGCCTGTGGAAACCTGGGGGAACCTGATAAACTCATCTTT. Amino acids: CACGNLGEPDKLIF.

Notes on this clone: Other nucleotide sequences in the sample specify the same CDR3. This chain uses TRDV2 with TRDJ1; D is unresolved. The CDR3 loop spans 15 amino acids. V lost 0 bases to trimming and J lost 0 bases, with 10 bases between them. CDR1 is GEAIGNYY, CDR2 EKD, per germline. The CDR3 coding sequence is TGTGCCTGTGACACCGTCGGCCCGTACACCGATAAACTCATCTTT. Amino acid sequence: CACDTVGPYTDKLIF.

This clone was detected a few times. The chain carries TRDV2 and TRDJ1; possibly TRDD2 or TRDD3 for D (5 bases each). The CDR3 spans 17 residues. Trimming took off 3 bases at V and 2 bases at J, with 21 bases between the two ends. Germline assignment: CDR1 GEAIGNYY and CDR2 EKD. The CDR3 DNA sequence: TGTGCCTGTGACTCCTTAGTGGGGCCTACGGGGACCGATAAACTCATCTTT. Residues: CACDSLVGPTGTDKLIF.

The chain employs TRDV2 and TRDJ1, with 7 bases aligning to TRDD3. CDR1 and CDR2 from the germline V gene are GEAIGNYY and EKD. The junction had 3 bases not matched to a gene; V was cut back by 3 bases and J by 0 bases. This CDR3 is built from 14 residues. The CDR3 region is CACDLLGNTDKLIF. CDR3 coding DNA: TGTGCCTGTGACTTACTGGGGAACACCGATAAACTCATCTTT.

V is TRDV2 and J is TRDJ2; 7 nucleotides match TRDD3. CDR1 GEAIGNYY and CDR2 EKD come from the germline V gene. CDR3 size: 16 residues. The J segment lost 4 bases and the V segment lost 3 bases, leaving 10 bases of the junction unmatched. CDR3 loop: CACDSMGDQSTAQLFF. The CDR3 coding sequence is TGTGCCTGTGACTCGATGGGGGACCAATCGACAGCACAACTCTTCTTT.

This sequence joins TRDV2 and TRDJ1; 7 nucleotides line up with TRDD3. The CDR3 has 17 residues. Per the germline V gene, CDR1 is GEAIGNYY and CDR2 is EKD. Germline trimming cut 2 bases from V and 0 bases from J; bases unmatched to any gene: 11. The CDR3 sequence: CACDSVGYSVHTDKLIF. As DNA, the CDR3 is TGTGCCTGTGACAGCGTGGGATACTCTGTGCACACCGATAAACTCATCTTT.

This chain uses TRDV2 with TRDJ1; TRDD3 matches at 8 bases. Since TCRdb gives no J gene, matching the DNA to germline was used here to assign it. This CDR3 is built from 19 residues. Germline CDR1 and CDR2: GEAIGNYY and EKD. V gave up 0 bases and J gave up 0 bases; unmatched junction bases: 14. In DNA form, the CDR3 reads TGTGCCTGTGACACCGCACCATTTACTGGGGGGCAAAACACCGATAAACTCATCTTT. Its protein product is CACDTAPFTGGQNTDKLIF.

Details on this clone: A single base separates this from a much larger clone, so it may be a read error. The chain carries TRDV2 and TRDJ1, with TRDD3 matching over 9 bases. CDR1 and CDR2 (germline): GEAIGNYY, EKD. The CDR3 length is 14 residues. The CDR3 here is CACEPWGMSDKFIF. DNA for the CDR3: TGTGCCTGTGAACCCTGGGGGATGTCCGATAAATTCATCTTT.

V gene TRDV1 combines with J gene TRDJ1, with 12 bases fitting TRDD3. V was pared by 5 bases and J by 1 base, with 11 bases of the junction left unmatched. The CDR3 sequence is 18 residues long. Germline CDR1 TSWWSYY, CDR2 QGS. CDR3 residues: CALGNSAFWGIRTDKLIF. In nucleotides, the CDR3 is TGTGCTCTTGGGAACTCAGCCTTCTGGGGGATACGCACCGATAAACTCATCTTT.

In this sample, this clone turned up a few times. The CDR3 coding sequence is TGTGCCTGTGACACCGTACGACTGGGGGATAAGCCACTCATCTTT. Protein product: CACDTVRLGDKPLIF. J is TRDJ1 and V is TRDV2; 11 nucleotides agree with TRDD3. Trimming removed 0 bases from V and 10 bases from J; junction bases left unmatched: 9. The V gene's germline CDR1 is GEAIGNYY and CDR2 EKD. The CDR3 consists of 15 residues.

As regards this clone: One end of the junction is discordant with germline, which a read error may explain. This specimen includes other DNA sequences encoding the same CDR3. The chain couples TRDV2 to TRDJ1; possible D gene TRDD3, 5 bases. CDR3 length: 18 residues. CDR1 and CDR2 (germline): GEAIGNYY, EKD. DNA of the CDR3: TGCGCCTGTGACACGCTACTTGGAAGGAAGGGGAGGACCGATAAACTCATCTTT. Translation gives CACDTLLGRKGRTDKLIF.

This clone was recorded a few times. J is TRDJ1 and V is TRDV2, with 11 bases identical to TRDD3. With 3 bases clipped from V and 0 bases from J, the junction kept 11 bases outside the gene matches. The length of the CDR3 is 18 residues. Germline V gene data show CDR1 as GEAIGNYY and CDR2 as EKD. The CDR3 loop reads CACDSLMGDTWHTDKLIF. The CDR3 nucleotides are TGTGCCTGTGACTCTCTCATGGGGGATACGTGGCACACCGATAAACTCATCTTT.

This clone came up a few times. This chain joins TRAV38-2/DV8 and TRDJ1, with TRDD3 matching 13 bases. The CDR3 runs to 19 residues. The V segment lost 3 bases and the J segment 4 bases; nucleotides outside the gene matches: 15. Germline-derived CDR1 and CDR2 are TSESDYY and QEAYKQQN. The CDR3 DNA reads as TGTGCTTATAGGACCCCAGCGCGTGACTGGGGGATACGTGGCGATAAACTCATCTTT. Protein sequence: CAYRTPARDWGIRGDKLIF.

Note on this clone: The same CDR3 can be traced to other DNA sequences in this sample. The CDR3 region is CACDTVGGDTDKLIF. The CDR3 bases are TGTGCCTGTGACACCGTGGGGGGTGACACCGATAAACTCATCTTT. The chain combines TRDV2 with TRDJ1; possible D gene TRDD3, 6 bases. Trimming left V 0 bases short and J 0 bases short, with 10 bases between. This CDR3 is 15 amino acids long. The germline V gene encodes CDR1 GEAIGNYY and CDR2 EKD.

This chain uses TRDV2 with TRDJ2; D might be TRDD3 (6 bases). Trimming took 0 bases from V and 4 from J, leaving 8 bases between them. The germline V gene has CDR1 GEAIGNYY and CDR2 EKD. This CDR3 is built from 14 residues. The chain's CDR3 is CACDTWGSTAQLFF. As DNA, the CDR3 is TGTGCCTGTGACACCTGGGGATCGACAGCACAACTCTTCTTT.

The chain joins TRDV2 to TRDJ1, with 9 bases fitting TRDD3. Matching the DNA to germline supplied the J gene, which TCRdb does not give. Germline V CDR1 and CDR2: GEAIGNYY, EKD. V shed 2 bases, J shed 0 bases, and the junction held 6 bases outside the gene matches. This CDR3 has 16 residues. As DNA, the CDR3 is TGTGCCTGTGACAAACTGGGGGACCACAACACCGATAAACTCATCTTT. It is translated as CACDKLGDHNTDKLIF.

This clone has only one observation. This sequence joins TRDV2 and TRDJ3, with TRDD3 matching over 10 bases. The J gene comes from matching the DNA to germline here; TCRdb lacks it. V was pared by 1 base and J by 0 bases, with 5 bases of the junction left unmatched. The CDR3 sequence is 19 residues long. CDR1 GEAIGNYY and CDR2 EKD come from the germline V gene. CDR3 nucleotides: TGTGCCTGTGACACTGGGGGATACCGTAGCTCCTGGGACACCCGACAGATGTTTTTC. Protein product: CACDTGGYRSSWDTRQMFF.

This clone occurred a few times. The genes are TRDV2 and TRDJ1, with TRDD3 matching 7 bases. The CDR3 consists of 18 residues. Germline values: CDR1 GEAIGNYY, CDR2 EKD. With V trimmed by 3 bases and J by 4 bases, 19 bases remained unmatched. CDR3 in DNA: TGTGCCTGTGACCCGTTAGGGGAAAAGCCGGGGGATGTCGATAAACTCATCTTT. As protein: CACDPLGEKPGDVDKLIF.